These T cell receptor beta chains were read from a single sample in a study of PD-1 blockade in classical Hodgkin lymphoma. The protocol was immunoSEQ multiplex PCR, while the TCRdb copy is restricted to in-frame clones and leaves out a portion. The sample contains nearly 25,000 clones, about four fifths of which appear only once. The source was CD4+ T cells from blood, collected at baseline. The origin of the receptors is a human donor with classical Hodgkin lymphoma. Both conserved end residues are part of each CDR3.

CDR3 protein,V gene,J gene
CASSVQGAVGYTF,TRBV28,TRBJ1-2
CASSSGRETQYF,TRBV7-2,TRBJ2-5
CASRFLQDTEAFF,TRBV9,TRBJ1-1
CASSLGQSNSGNTIYF,TRBV7-6,TRBJ1-3
CASSPLGGGGSPLHF,TRBV6-6,TRBJ1-6
CASSVVASGGAETQYF,TRBV9,TRBJ2-5
CASSRTGENIQYF,TRBV7-9,TRBJ2-4
CASSYFGGESPLHF,TRBV6-5,TRBJ1-6
CASSNGQAPGELFF,TRBV5-1,TRBJ2-2
CASRPGGTASTDTQYF,TRBV5-1,TRBJ2-3
CASSPMQGRGYGYTF,TRBV5-1,TRBJ1-2
CASSLDRGSSRAFF,TRBV11-2,TRBJ1-1
CASSQRLAGDTDTQYF,TRBV4-2,TRBJ2-3
CASSATGTTDTQYF,TRBV6-4,TRBJ2-3
CASSYGVPRDTEAFF,TRBV6-5,TRBJ1-1
CACQGGGTGELFF,TRBV30,TRBJ2-2
CASSVGIYNEQFF,TRBV2,TRBJ2-1
CASSQGSPYGYTF,TRBV14,TRBJ1-2
CASSLHRAGGEKLFF,TRBV28,TRBJ1-4
CASSYSGTTLNYGYTF,TRBV6-5,TRBJ1-2
CASRRPVLGRTDTQYF,TRBV28,TRBJ2-3
CSVVRQQNTEAFF,TRBV29-1,TRBJ1-1
CASSLGPRGLPGGEQYF,TRBV5-1,TRBJ2-7
CSVEVSGGGRGLFTSGCTF,TRBV29-1,TRBJ1-2
CASSTGENSPLHF,TRBV19,TRBJ1-6
CASSTTGDYGYTF,TRBV5-1,TRBJ1-2
CASSPPSTAQTRYEKLFF,TRBV18,TRBJ1-4
CASSVDRSGNTIYF,TRBV9,TRBJ1-3
CASSWDRPENSPLHF,TRBV5-1,TRBJ1-6
CASSLRQAATMNTEAFF,TRBV18,TRBJ1-1
CASSLVAENTEAFF,TRBV7-6,TRBJ1-1
CASSPDRGSNQPQHF,TRBV14,TRBJ1-5
CASSLTAGNTEAFF,TRBV11-2,TRBJ1-1
CARGQNSGNTIYF,TRBV30,TRBJ1-3
CASSSLDRGPYEQYF,TRBV28,TRBJ2-7
CASSGGPGIYGYTF,TRBV7-2,TRBJ1-2
CASSEYSGGADTQYF,TRBV25-1,TRBJ2-3
CASSTGQGGANVLTF,TRBV19,TRBJ2-6
CASSQTGTEQETQYF,TRBV4-2,TRBJ2-5
CASRGTSGGPDTQYF,TRBV7-9,TRBJ2-3
CASSPTGAEETQYF,TRBV7-7,TRBJ2-5
CASSSMGQGGTEAFF,TRBV28,TRBJ1-1
CASSPGVQPPYEQYF,TRBV11-3,TRBJ2-7
CASSQVSWVNEQFF,TRBV4-3,TRBJ2-1
CASSLESQGPQFF,TRBV7-6,TRBJ2-1
CASSIKDEKLFF,TRBV7-9,TRBJ1-4
CASRLTGEFDEKLFF,TRBV4-2,TRBJ1-4
CASRTLSQTGYGYTF,TRBV6-6,TRBJ1-2
CASSLIGLTNSPLHF,TRBV7-2,TRBJ1-6